Listed below are T cell receptor beta chains from one sample, sequenced in a study of T cell responses to AZD1222 COVID-19 vaccine. Sequencing was performed with immunoSEQ multiplex PCR; in TCRdb, only in-frame clones are kept and a portion is missing. Altogether about 120,000 clones are present, 85% to 90% being singletons, with the ten largest covering 12%. The material sequenced was peripheral blood, taken on day 0 of AZD1222 vaccination. The receptors here all came from an adult in good health. CDR3s include the opening cysteine and the closing phenylalanine or tryptophan. Fields, in order: J gene, D gene, clone size, V gene, CDR3 protein, CDR3 DNA. The D gene is left open where the match is weak. Rows may omit the clone size; those that give it use once, few, many or a size class.

TRBJ2-5 | TRBD1 | . | TRBV5-4 | CASSSWDSYQETQYF | TGTGCCAGCAGCTCCTGGGACAGCTACCAAGAGACCCAGTACTTC
TRBJ2-5 | . | . | TRBV6-2/TRBV6-3 | CASSSRAETQYF | TGTGCCAGCAGTTCCCGAGCGGAGACCCAGTACTTC
TRBJ2-3 | . | . | TRBV2 | CASRDNTDTQYF | TGTGCCAGCAGGGATAACACAGATACGCAGTATTTT
TRBJ1-1 | TRBD1 | . | TRBV5-5 | CASSLLVSGGTEAFF | TGTGCCAGCAGCTTACTTGTGTCAGGGGGGACTGAAGCTTTCTTT
TRBJ1-3 | . | . | TRBV19 | CASSASQDSSGNTIYF | TGTGCCAGTAGTGCGTCCCAGGACTCCTCTGGAAACACCATATATTTT
TRBJ2-2 | TRBD2 | . | TRBV3-1/TRBV3-2 | CASSQAGLAELNTGELFF | TGTGCCAGCAGCCAAGCGGGACTAGCGGAATTAAACACCGGGGAGCTGTTTTTT
TRBJ2-7 | . | . | TRBV12-3/TRBV12-4 | CASSFSLNEQYF | TGTGCCAGCAGTTTCAGTTTAAACGAGCAGTACTTC
TRBJ1-5 | . | . | TRBV5-1 | CASSLDGVSNQPQHF | TGCGCCAGCAGCTTGGATGGGGTCAGCAATCAGCCCCAGCATTTT
TRBJ2-3 | . | . | TRBV4-1 | CASSQARGGTDTQYF | TGCGCCAGCAGCCAAGCGAGAGGTGGCACAGATACGCAGTATTTT
TRBJ2-3 | TRBD1 | . | TRBV18 | CASSPRQGGADTQYF | TGTGCCAGCTCACCAAGACAGGGGGGTGCAGATACGCAGTATTTT
TRBJ2-3 | . | . | TRBV3-1/TRBV3-2 | CASNRSRFRPSTDTQYF | TGTGCCAGCAACCGGTCGCGCTTTCGCCCTAGCACAGATACGCAGTATTTT
TRBJ1-2 | . | once | TRBV6-2/TRBV6-3 | CASSLLGTDGYTF | TGTGCCAGCAGCCTACTTGGGACCGATGGCTACACCTTC
TRBJ2-7 | . | . | TRBV28 | CASSLPLGQGVDEQYF | TGTGCCAGCAGTTTACCCCTGGGGCAGGGCGTTGACGAGCAGTACTTC
TRBJ2-2 | . | . | TRBV5-1 | CASNPGRGTGELFF | TGCGCCAGCAATCCGGGCCGCGGGACCGGGGAGCTGTTTTTT
TRBJ2-1 | . | . | TRBV23-1 | CASSQPNNEQFF | TGCGCCAGCAGTCAACCCAACAATGAGCAGTTCTTC
TRBJ2-5 | . | . | TRBV7-9 | CTSSLNLGTQETQYF | TGTACCAGCAGCCTCAACCTCGGGACCCAAGAGACCCAGTACTTC
TRBJ1-4 | . | . | TRBV9 | CASNEGGVNEKLFF | TGTGCCAGCAACGAGGGAGGGGTTAATGAAAAACTGTTTTTT
TRBJ1-2 | . | . | TRBV2 | CASQGDGKVYGYTF | TGTGCCAGCCAAGGGGACGGAAAAGTCTATGGCTACACCTTC
TRBJ2-3 | . | . | TRBV5-6 | CASSHTRAGVTDTQYF | TGTGCCAGCAGCCACACGCGGGCCGGGGTCACAGATACGCAGTATTTT
TRBJ2-1 | TRBD1 | . | TRBV2 | CASSDRSNRGKRNEQFF | TGTGCCAGCAGTGATAGGTCGAACAGGGGCAAGAGAAATGAGCAGTTCTTC
TRBJ2-1 | . | . | TRBV15 | CATQRDGEQFF | TGTGCCACCCAAAGAGACGGTGAGCAGTTCTTC
TRBJ1-5 | TRBD1 | . | TRBV19 | CASSGQGQPQHF | TGTGCCAGTAGTGGACAGGGTCAGCCCCAGCATTTT
TRBJ2-4 | TRBD2 | once | TRBV28 | CASSSPGLAGGHRAQNIQYF | TGTGCCAGCAGTTCCCCCGGACTAGCGGGAGGCCACCGAGCCCAAAACATTCAGTACTTC
TRBJ1-1 | . | . | TRBV19 | CASSINGANTEAFF | TGTGCCAGTAGTATAAATGGGGCAAACACTGAAGCTTTCTTT
TRBJ1-3 | . | . | TRBV7-2 | CASTIGGGSGNTIYF | TGTGCCAGCACCATAGGGGGGGGCTCTGGAAACACCATATATTTT
TRBJ1-3 | . | . | TRBV5-6 | CASSLIGLSGNTIYF | TGTGCCAGCAGCTTGATTGGCCTCTCTGGAAACACCATATATTTT
TRBJ1-5 | TRBD1 | once | TRBV2 | CASRDRGQGPQHF | TGTGCCAGCAGGGACAGGGGGCAGGGGCCCCAGCATTTT
TRBJ1-2 | . | once | TRBV28 | CASRSESVYTF | TGTGCCAGCCGTTCGGAATCAGTCTACACCTTC
TRBJ1-2 | . | . | TRBV7-9 | CASSLGAPDRTHGYTF | TGTGCCAGCAGCTTGGGAGCTCCCGACAGAACACATGGCTACACCTTC
TRBJ2-1 | TRBD1 | . | TRBV30 | CAWRIDRGGEQFF | TGTGCCTGGAGGATCGACAGGGGCGGGGAGCAGTTCTTC
TRBJ2-2 | . | . | TRBV2 | CASRVSGELFF | TGTGCCAGCAGGGTATCCGGGGAGCTGTTTTTT
TRBJ1-3 | TRBD1 | few | TRBV7-9 | CASKNRGGGNTIYF | TGTGCCAGCAAAAACAGGGGAGGTGGAAACACCATATATTTT
TRBJ1-2 | . | . | TRBV11-2 | CASSERTTDNYGYTF | TGTGCCAGCAGCGAGCGGACCACTGATAACTATGGCTACACCTTC
TRBJ1-2 | . | . | TRBV18 | CASSLNLDSEDGYTF | TGTGCCAGCTCACTTAATTTGGACAGTGAGGATGGCTACACCTTC
TRBJ2-7 | . | . | TRBV7-9 | CASSPGVRLEQYF | TGTGCCAGCAGCCCGGGGGTCCGACTCGAGCAGTACTTC
TRBJ1-2 | . | once | TRBV6-6 | CATSEGANYGYTF | TGTGCCACCTCAGAAGGGGCTAACTATGGCTACACCTTC
TRBJ2-7 | TRBD1 | . | TRBV7-6 | CASSLTGVHEQYF | TGTGCCAGCAGCCTGACAGGGGTCCACGAGCAGTACTTC
TRBJ2-2 | . | few | TRBV7-3 | CASSREPNTGELFF | TGTGCCAGCTCTAGGGAGCCGAACACCGGGGAGCTGTTTTTT
TRBJ2-1 | . | . | TRBV11-3 | CASSLGGGSYNEQFF | TGTGCCAGCAGCTTAGGTGGGGGCTCCTACAATGAGCAGTTCTTC
TRBJ2-1 | TRBD2 | once | TRBV14 | CASSQGGLGTVRRAYNEQFF | TGTGCCAGCAGCCAAGGGGGACTAGGTACTGTGAGGCGTGCCTACAATGAGCAGTTCTTC
TRBJ2-1 | . | few | TRBV6-2/TRBV6-3 | CASSLQGNEQFF | TGTGCCAGCAGTCTACAGGGAAATGAGCAGTTCTTC
TRBJ1-3 | . | . | TRBV5-8 | CASSLAGSGNTIYF | TGTGCCAGCAGCTTGGCGGGTTCTGGAAACACCATATATTTT
TRBJ1-5 | . | . | TRBV10-3 | CAISPNSNQPQHF | TGTGCCATCAGTCCAAATAGCAATCAGCCCCAGCATTTT
TRBJ2-7 | . | . | TRBV19 | CASSNPATKGSYEQYF | TGTGCCAGTAGTAATCCGGCCACCAAGGGCTCCTACGAGCAGTACTTC